This TCR beta chain is drawn from a study of blood T cell repertoires in COVID-19. Background on the study: Acute and convalescent COVID-19 specimens originated in the United States, Italy and Spain. In each case, the material was cDNA or gDNA derived from T cells, B-cell-depleted T cells, or PBMCs.

The germline V gene has CDR1 SGHAT and CDR2 FQNNGV. This CDR3 region has 13 residues. V was shortened by 5 bases and J by 7 bases, with 14 bases between the two germline ends. Original analysis: Estimation of nucleated cell counts relied on the amplification of reference gene primers. Some clones are missing from TCRdb's copy, which holds only in-frame ones; the method was immunoSEQ multiplex PCR. V and J calls and clone size are given by that table; D and trimming were obtained from the DNA. This sample has about 170,000 clones; about 89% occur once, and the top ten carry 2.5% to 4%. The source material was peripheral blood. This chain uses TRBV11-2 with TRBJ2-5; D not certain. This sequence was found in a man in his 70s with acute or convalescent COVID-19. The CDR3 spells CASSPISILTQYF. CDR3 DNA: TGTGCCAGCAGCCCAATATCTATTTTGACCCAGTACTTC.